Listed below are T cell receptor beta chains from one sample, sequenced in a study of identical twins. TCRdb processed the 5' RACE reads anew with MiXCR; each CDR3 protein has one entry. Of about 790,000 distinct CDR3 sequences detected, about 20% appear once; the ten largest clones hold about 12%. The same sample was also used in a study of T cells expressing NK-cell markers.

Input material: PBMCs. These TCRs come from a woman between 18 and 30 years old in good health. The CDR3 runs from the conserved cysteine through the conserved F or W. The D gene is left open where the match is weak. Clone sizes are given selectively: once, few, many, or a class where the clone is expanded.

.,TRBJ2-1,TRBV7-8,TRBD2,TGTGCCAGCAGCGTTACTAGCGGGAGCTCCTACAATGAGCAGTTCTTC,CASSVTSGSSYNEQFF
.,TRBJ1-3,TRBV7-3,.,TGTGCCAGCAGCCTGGACATGGGAAACACCATATATTTT,CASSLDMGNTIYF
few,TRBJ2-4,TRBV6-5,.,TGTGCCAGCAGTTCCGAGGGGAGTAGAAACATTCAGTACTTC,CASSSEGSRNIQYF
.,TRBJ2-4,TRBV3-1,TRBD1,TGTGCCAGCAGTCCAGGCAACAGGGGGCAAGGGGCCAAAAACATTCAGTACTTC,CASSPGNRGQGAKNIQYF
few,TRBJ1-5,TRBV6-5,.,TGTGCCAGCAGTTACACCGAGGGTAGCAATCAGCCCCAGCATTTT,CASSYTEGSNQPQHF
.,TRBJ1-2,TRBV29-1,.,TGCAGCGTTGCGAGGCGCGCTGAAATTGGCTACACCTTC,CSVARRAEIGYTF
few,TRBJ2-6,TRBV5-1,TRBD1,TGCGCCAGCAGCTTGACCAGGGGGCGTACCCCTGGGGCCAACGTCCTGACTTTC,CASSLTRGRTPGANVLTF
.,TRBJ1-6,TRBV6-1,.,TGTGCCAGCCAAGACAGCTCCTATAATTCACCCCTCCACTTT,CASQDSSYNSPLHF
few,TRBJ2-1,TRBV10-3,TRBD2,TGTGCCATCAGTGCCCGGGGGGACAATGAGCAGTTCTTC,CAISARGDNEQFF
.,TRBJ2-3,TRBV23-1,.,TGCGCCAGCACCCAAGAGCCCTATAGTACAGATACGCAGTATTTT,CASTQEPYSTDTQYF
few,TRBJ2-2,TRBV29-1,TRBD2,TGCAGCGTTGGCGGTCTAGCGGGAAACACCGGGGAGCTGTTTTTT,CSVGGLAGNTGELFF
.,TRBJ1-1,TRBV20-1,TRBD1,TGCAGTGCTGTGGACAGGGGGAACACTGAAGCTTTCTTT,CSAVDRGNTEAFF
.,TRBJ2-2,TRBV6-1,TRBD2,TGTGCCAGCAGTGATCTCTCCGGGGGGGCGTCTGTTCCCGGGGAGCTGTTTTTT,CASSDLSGGASVPGELFF
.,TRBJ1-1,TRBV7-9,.,TGTGCCAGCAGCTATCAGGGGATCCTGAACACTGAAGCTTTCTTT,CASSYQGILNTEAFF
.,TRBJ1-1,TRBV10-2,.,TGCGCCAGCAGTAGGCAGGAACTTATGAACACTGAAGCTTTCTTT,CASSRQELMNTEAFF
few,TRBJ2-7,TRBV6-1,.,TGTGCCAGCAGGCAGGTGGGGGGGCCCCACGAGCAGTACTTC,CASRQVGGPHEQYF
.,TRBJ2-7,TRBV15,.,TGTGCCACCAGCAGAGTAGGGGGGATGGACGAGCAGTACTTC,CATSRVGGMDEQYF
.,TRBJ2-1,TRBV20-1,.,TGCAGTGCTACTTGGTCTTTAGGGTACCCCAATGAGCAGTTCTTC,CSATWSLGYPNEQFF
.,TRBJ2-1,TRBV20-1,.,TGCAGTGCTGGCGGGGGCCGAGGGAGTGAGCAGTTCTTC,CSAGGGRGSEQFF
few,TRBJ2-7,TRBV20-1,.,TGCAGTGCTAGAGCCGGTAGAGATTATTTCGAGCAGTACTTC,CSARAGRDYFEQYF
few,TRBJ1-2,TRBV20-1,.,TGCAGTGCTATCCCAACAGGGAGAGGCTATGGCTACACCTTC,CSAIPTGRGYGYTF